These T cell receptor beta chains were read from a single sample in a study of primary melanoma T cells and metastatic recurrence. Assay used: immunoSEQ multiplex PCR; TCRdb lists only in-frame clones, some missing. The table lists 40 clones. Sequencing input: melanoma tumor tissue. The receptors come from a human donor with melanoma. CDR3s include the opening cysteine and the closing phenylalanine or tryptophan. The D gene is left open where the match is weak.

D gene	V gene	J gene	CDR3 protein	CDR3 DNA
TRBD1	TRBV19	TRBJ1-1	CASSIFRRTGDVNTEAFF	TGTGCCAGTAGTATTTTTCGTCGGACAGGGGATGTGAACACTGAAGCTTTCTTT
TRBD2	TRBV6-8	TRBJ2-1	CASSPGTSAYNEQFF	TGTGCCAGCAGTCCCGGGACTAGCGCTTACAATGAGCAGTTCTTC
TRBD1	TRBV11-3	TRBJ2-2	CASRPGQGNTGELFF	TGTGCCAGCAGGCCGGGACAGGGTAACACCGGGGAGCTGTTTTTT
NA	TRBV4-1	TRBJ2-7	CASSQDGTRVYEQYF	TGCGCCAGCAGCCAAGACGGGACCCGCGTCTACGAGCAGTACTTC
NA	TRBV11-3	TRBJ2-6	CASSSLWGDGANVLTF	TGTGCCAGCAGCTCCCTGTGGGGCGACGGGGCCAACGTCCTGACTTTC
NA	TRBV19	TRBJ2-2	CASSIRGPDGELFF	TGTGCCAGTAGTATACGGGGGCCTGACGGGGAGCTGTTTTTT
TRBD1	TRBV15	TRBJ2-3	CATTWDSNIDTQYF	TGTGCCACCACCTGGGACAGCAACATAGATACGCAGTATTTT
NA	TRBV6-8	TRBJ2-4	CASKGTKNIQYF	TGTGCCAGCAAAGGGACCAAAAACATTCAGTACTTC
NA	TRBV6-8	TRBJ1-1	CASSATGTEAFF	TGTGCCAGCAGCGCAACAGGGACTGAAGCTTTCTTT
NA	TRBV18	TRBJ1-1	CASSPRVENTEAFF	TGTGCCAGCTCACCACGGGTGGAGAACACTGAAGCTTTCTTT